Following are 18 T cell receptor beta chains from one sample sequenced in a study of a mutant IDH1 vaccine in newly diagnosed glioma. Their specific antigens are unknown. Assay used: immunoSEQ multiplex PCR; TCRdb lists only in-frame clones, some missing. The table shows about 38,000 clones, with approximately 80% occurring only once. Specified time point: week 5, during vaccination. Every single dose of the vaccine, 300 ug of mutant IDH1 20-mer peptide, came with topical imiquimod. Here the sequenced sample was PBMCs, taken from a glioma patient whose treatment included an IDH1 peptide vaccine. These receptors came from a man aged 35 to 55 with glioma.

The chain joins TRBV30 to TRBJ2-1, with 12 bases matching TRBD2. The germline V gene encodes CDR1 GTSNPN and CDR2 SVGIG (reference sequence). This CDR3 is 17 amino acids long. V gave up 4 bases and J gave up 0 bases; unmatched junction bases: 7. CDR3: CAWIGLAGSSSYNEQFF. The CDR3 nucleotides are TGTGCCTGGATTGGACTAGCGGGATCGAGCTCCTACAATGAGCAGTTCTTC.

J is TRBJ2-7 and V is TRBV4-2, with TRBD1 identical over 7 bases. The CDR3 is 16 residues long. Germline assignment: CDR1 LGHNA and CDR2 YNFKEQ. The trim removed 3 bases at V and 4 bases at J, leaving 12 bases unmatched. DNA for the CDR3: TGTGCCAGCAGCCAGGCCGCCCGGGACAGATTTTACGAGCAGTACTTC. This gives the protein CASSQAARDRFYEQYF.

The CDR3 loop reads CSVGAESYGYTF. DNA for the CDR3: TGCAGCGTTGGCGCAGAGAGCTATGGCTACACCTTC. The J gene is TRBJ1-2, the V gene TRBV29-1, with D unresolved. This CDR3 spans 12 amino acids. CDR1 and CDR2 from the germline V gene are SQVTM and ANQGSEA. Trimming pared 4 bases from V and 4 bases from J, leaving 10 bases between.

This chain uses TRBV5-1 with TRBJ1-2; 10 nucleotides agree with TRBD1. The germline V gene has CDR1 SGHRS and CDR2 YFSETQ. Trimming removed 5 bases from V and 2 bases from J; junction bases left unmatched: 9. The CDR3 loop spans 16 amino acids. The CDR3 loop reads CASRAGGTGANYGYTF. The CDR3 region has the DNA TGCGCCAGCAGGGCCGGCGGGACAGGGGCCAACTATGGCTACACCTTC.

The chain uses TRBV2 and TRBJ2-7; 8 bases map to TRBD2. The CDR3 has 14 residues. After removal of 6 bases from V and 7 bases from J, the junction contained 11 bases not matched to a gene. Germline-derived CDR1 and CDR2 are SNHLY and FYNNEI. CDR3 nucleotides: TGTGCCAGCAGGACTACTAGCGGCCCTAGGGAGCAGTACTTC. Encoded protein: CASRTTSGPREQYF.

The rearrangement joins TRBV5-1 to TRBJ2-7; D gene uncertain. This CDR3 has 14 residues. The V gene lost 4 bases and the J gene lost 2 bases, with 13 bases spanning the gap. Germline-derived CDR1 and CDR2 are SGHRS and YFSETQ. The CDR3 DNA reads TGCGCCAGCAGCCATACGGAATTGGCCTACGAGCAGTACTTC. Its protein is CASSHTELAYEQYF. Together with reference TRBV5-1 and TRBJ2-7, the CDR3 gives the full variable domain: KAGVTQTPRYLIKTRGQQVTLSCSPISGHRSVSWYQQTPGQGLQFLFEYFSETQRNKGNFPGRFSGRQFSNSRSEMNVSTLELGDSALYLCASSHTELAYEQYFGPGTRLTVT.

The gene calls are TRBV2 and TRBJ2-2; D gene uncertain. CDR3 length: 9 amino acids. Trimming pared 6 bases from V and 8 bases from J, leaving 1 base between. Germline CDR1 SNHLY, CDR2 FYNNEI. The CDR3 reads CASRGELFF. CDR3 bases: TGTGCCAGCAGGGGGGAGCTGTTTTTT.

The chain recombines TRBV7-9 with TRBJ1-1, with TRBD1 identical over 10 bases. Germline assignment: CDR1 SEHNR and CDR2 FQNEAQ (reference sequence). V was pared by 5 bases and J by 4 bases, with 4 bases of the junction left unmatched. The CDR3 consists of 14 residues. The chain's CDR3 is CASSRQGARTEAFF. DNA for the CDR3: TGTGCCAGCAGCAGACAGGGGGCACGCACTGAAGCTTTCTTT.

This clone was counted only a few times. The chain is built from TRBV5-6 and TRBJ1-2; no definite D call. The CDR3 has 17 residues. Trimming shortened V by 6 bases and J by 8 bases, and 29 bases separated the two germline ends. Germline CDR1 is SGHDT and CDR2 is YYEEEE. CDR3 sequence: CASNQEVTDSEEWGYTF. The CDR3 bases are TGTGCCAGCAATCAGGAGGTGACGGACTCAGAAGAATGGGGCTACACCTTC.

This chain joins TRBV9 and TRBJ2-5, with D possibly called TRBD1 or TRBD2 (5 bases each). The CDR3 length is 16 residues. V was clipped by 0 bases and J by 1 base, with 13 bases between them. The V gene's germline CDR1 is SGDLS and CDR2 YYNGEE. The CDR3 sequence: CASSVGGANRQETQYF. The CDR3 DNA follows: TGTGCCAGCAGCGTAGGAGGGGCCAACCGCCAAGAGACCCAGTACTTC.

The genes are TRBV18 and TRBJ2-7; possible D gene TRBD2, 5 bases. This CDR3 is 17 amino acids long. Looked up from germline, CDR1 is KGHSH and CDR2 is LQKENI. V lost 1 base to trimming and J lost 1 base, with 17 bases between them. The CDR3 DNA follows: TGTGCCAGCTCACCACAGCCCCGGCCTCGGGGTTCCTACGAGCAGTACTTC. It is translated as CASSPQPRPRGSYEQYF. The full variable domain, its missing parts supplied by reference TRBV18 and TRBJ2-7, is NAGVMQNPRHLVRRRGQEARLRCSPMKGHSHVYWYRQLPEEGLKFMVYLQKENIIDESGMPKERFSAEFPKEGPSILRIQQVVRGDSAAYFCASSPQPRPRGSYEQYFGPGTRLTVT.

The gene calls are TRBV2 and TRBJ2-2, with unresolved D. Trimming took off 4 bases at V and 7 bases at J, with 10 bases between the two ends. CDR3 size: 13 residues. Germline CDR1 is SNHLY and CDR2 is FYNNEI. CDR3: CASSGEALGELFF. The CDR3 nucleotides read TGTGCCAGCAGTGGAGAAGCACTCGGGGAGCTGTTTTTT.

The V call is TRBV2, the J call TRBJ1-2; 9 bases agree with TRBD1. CDR3 length: 16 amino acids. The J segment lost 8 bases and the V segment lost 0 bases, leaving 10 bases of the junction unmatched. In germline, CDR1 is SNHLY, CDR2 FYNNEI. The CDR3 spells CASSEALRDRVGGYTF. The DNA for the CDR3 is TGTGCCAGCAGTGAAGCGCTCCGGGACAGGGTGGGGGGCTACACCTTC.

The V call is TRBV6-5, the J call TRBJ1-6, with D possibly being TRBD1 (5 bases). The germline V gene encodes CDR1 MNHEY and CDR2 SVGAGI. Trimming stripped 8 bases from V and 12 bases from J, with 14 bases between. CDR3 length: 12 amino acids. CDR3 coding DNA: TGTGCCAGCCGACAGACTCTGGGACCCCTCCACTTT. Translating gives CASRQTLGPLHF.

This clone was detected only once. The V call is TRBV6-1, the J call TRBJ2-7; D is unclear. The CDR3 totals 12 residues. CDR1 and CDR2 from the germline V gene are MNHNS and SASEGT. V was trimmed by 7 bases and J by 2 bases, leaving 9 bases between them. CDR3 sequence reads: CASNLVAYEQYF. In nucleotides, the CDR3 is TGTGCCAGCAATCTGGTCGCCTACGAGCAGTACTTC.

The chain is built from TRBV15 and TRBJ2-1, with 12 bases fitting TRBD2. CDR1 LNHNV and CDR2 YYDKDF come from the germline V gene (reference sequence). J was trimmed by 5 bases and V by 3 bases; bases with no gene match: 2. The CDR3 has 15 residues. CDR3 DNA: TGTGCCACCAGCAGCCGGACTAGCGGGAACAATGAGCAGTTCTTC. It is translated as CATSSRTSGNNEQFF.

This rearrangement joins TRBV29-1 to TRBJ2-5; possibly TRBD2 for D (7 bases). The CDR3 runs 16 residues. Germline CDR1 reads SQVTM; CDR2 reads ANQGSEA. V gave up 6 bases and J gave up 3 bases, with 23 bases separating them. CDR3 bases: TGCAGCGTCACCCCTGGATGGGGGGGCTGGGAAGAGACCCAGTACTTC. Its protein is CSVTPGWGGWEETQYF.

CDR3 sequence reads: CASSGGAPNQPQHF. In DNA form, the CDR3 reads TGTGCCAGCAGTGGAGGGGCCCCCAATCAGCCCCAGCATTTT. The rearrangement uses TRBV6-1 and TRBJ1-5; D might be TRBD1 (5 bases). The CDR3 runs 14 residues. V shed 4 bases and J shed 3 bases, with 10 bases lying between them. Per germline, CDR1 MNHNS and CDR2 SASEGT.